This T cell receptor beta chain derives from a study of blood T cell repertoires in COVID-19. Across the study: From the United States, Italy and Spain came samples of acute and convalescent COVID-19. T cells, B-cell-depleted T cells, or PBMCs provided the cDNA or gDNA that served as material.

In the study's own analysis: Reference gene primers were amplified, and this amplification served to estimate nucleated cell counts. Some clones are missing from TCRdb's copy, which holds only in-frame ones; the method was immunoSEQ multiplex PCR. V and J calls plus clone size are reproduced from that table; the DNA served to infer D and trimming. Of 200,000 to 250,000 clones detected, 80% to 85% appear once; the ten largest clones hold 18%. The sample was peripheral blood. This sequence originates from a woman older than 75 with active or convalescent COVID-19.

The CDR3 coding sequence is TGTGCCAGCTCGTTCTTTAGTGGGGCCCGAGATTCTGAGCAGTTCTTC. This codes for CASSFFSGARDSEQFF. The V call is TRBV18, the J call TRBJ2-1, with D possibly matching TRBD1 (5 bases). Germline CDR1 reads KGHSH; CDR2 reads LQKENI. This CDR3 comprises 16 residues. Deletions cut 6 bases from V and 9 bases from J, with 24 bases between.